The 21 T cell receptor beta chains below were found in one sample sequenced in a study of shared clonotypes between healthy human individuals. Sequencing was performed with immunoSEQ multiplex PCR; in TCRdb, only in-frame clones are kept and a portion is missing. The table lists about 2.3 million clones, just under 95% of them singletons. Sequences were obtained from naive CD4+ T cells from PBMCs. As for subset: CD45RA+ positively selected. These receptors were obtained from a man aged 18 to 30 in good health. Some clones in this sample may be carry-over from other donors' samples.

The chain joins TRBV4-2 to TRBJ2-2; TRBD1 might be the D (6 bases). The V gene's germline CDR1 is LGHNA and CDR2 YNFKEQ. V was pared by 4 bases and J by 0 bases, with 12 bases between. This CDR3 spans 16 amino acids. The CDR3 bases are TGTGCCAGCAGCCTCCCAGGGGCCCCGAACACCGGGGAGCTGTTTTTT. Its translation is CASSLPGAPNTGELFF.

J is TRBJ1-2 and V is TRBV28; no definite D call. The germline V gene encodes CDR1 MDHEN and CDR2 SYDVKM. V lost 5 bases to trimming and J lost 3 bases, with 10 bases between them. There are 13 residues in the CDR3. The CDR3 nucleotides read TGTGCCAGCAGTGTTGAAGCGTACTATGGCTACACCTTC. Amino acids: CASSVEAYYGYTF.

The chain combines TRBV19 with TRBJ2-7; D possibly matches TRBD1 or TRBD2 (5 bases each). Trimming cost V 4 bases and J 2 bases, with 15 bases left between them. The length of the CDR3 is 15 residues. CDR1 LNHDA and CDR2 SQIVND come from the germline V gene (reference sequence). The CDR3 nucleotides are TGTGCCAGTAGTACGGGACCGGGACCGACCTACGAGCAGTACTTC. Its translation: CASSTGPGPTYEQYF. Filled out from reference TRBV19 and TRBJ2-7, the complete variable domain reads DGGITQSPKYLFRKEGQNVTLSCEQNLNHDAMYWYRQDPGQGLRLIYYSQIVNDFQKGDIAEGYSVSREKKESFPLTVTSAQKNPTAFYLCASSTGPGPTYEQYFGPGTRLTVT.

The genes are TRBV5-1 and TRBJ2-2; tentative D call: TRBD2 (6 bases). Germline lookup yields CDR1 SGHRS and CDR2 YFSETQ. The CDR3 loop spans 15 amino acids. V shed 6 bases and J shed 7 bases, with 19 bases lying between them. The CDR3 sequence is CASMFGSDVRGELFF. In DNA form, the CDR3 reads TGCGCCAGCATGTTCGGGAGCGATGTTCGCGGGGAGCTGTTTTTT.

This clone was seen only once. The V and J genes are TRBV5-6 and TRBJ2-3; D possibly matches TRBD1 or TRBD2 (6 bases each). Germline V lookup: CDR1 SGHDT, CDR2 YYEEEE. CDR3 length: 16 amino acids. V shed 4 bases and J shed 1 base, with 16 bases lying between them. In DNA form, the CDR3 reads TGTGCCAGCAGCCCGAGGGGGGTTAAGGGCACAGATACGCAGTATTTT. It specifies CASSPRGVKGTDTQYF.

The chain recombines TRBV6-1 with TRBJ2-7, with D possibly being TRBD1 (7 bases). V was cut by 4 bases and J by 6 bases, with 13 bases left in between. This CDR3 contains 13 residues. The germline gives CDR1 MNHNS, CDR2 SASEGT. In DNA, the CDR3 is TGTGCCAGCAGTGTATGGCAGGGGGGCGAGCAGTACTTC. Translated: CASSVWQGGEQYF.

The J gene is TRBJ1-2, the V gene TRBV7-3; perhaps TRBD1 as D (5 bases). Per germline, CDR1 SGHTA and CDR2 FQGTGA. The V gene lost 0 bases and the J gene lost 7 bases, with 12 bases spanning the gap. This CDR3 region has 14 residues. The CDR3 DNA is TGTGCCAGCAGCTTAACCGGGCCGGGGGGTGGCTACACCTTC. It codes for CASSLTGPGGGYTF.

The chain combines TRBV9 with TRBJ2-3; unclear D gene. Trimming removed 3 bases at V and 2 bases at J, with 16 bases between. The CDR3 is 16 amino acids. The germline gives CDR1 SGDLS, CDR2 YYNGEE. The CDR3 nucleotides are TGTGCCAGCAGCGAACGGCCCTCTAGTCCCACAGATACGCAGTATTTT. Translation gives CASSERPSSPTDTQYF.

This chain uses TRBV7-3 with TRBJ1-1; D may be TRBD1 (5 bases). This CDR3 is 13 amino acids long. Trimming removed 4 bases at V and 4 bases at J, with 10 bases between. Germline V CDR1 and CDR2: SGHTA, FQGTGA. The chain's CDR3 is CASSYAGSTEAFF. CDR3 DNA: TGTGCCAGCAGCTATGCAGGGTCCACTGAAGCTTTCTTT.

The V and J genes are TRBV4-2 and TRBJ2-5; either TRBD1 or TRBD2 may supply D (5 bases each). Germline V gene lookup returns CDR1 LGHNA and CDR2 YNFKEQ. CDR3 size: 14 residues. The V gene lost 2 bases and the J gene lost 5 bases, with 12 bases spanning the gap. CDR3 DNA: TGTGCCAGCAGCCAAACGGGACGAGAGGAGACCCAGTACTTC. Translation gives CASSQTGREETQYF.

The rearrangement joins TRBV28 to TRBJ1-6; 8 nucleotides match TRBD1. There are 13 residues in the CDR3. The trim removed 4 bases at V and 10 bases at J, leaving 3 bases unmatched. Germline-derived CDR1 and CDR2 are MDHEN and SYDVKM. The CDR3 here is CASSWTGNSPLHF. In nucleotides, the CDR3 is TGTGCCAGCAGTTGGACAGGGAACTCACCCCTCCACTTT.

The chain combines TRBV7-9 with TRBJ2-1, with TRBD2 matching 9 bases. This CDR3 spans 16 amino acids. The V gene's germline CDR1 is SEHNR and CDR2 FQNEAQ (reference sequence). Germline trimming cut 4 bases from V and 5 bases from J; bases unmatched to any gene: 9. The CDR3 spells CASSWWSTSGHNEQFF. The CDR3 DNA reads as TGTGCCAGCAGCTGGTGGTCGACTAGCGGACACAATGAGCAGTTCTTC. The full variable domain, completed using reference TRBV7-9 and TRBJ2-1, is DTGVSQNPRHKITKRGQNVTFRCDPISEHNRLYWYRQTLGQGPEFLTYFQNEAQLEKSRLLSDRFSAERPKGSFSTLEIQRTEQGDSAMYLCASSWWSTSGHNEQFFGPGTRLTVL.

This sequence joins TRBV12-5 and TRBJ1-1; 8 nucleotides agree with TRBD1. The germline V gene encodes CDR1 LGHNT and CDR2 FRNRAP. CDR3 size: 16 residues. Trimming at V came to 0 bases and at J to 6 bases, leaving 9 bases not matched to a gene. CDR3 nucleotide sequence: TGTGCTAGTGGTTTGGTACTGACAGGGGATGTCTCTGAAGCTTTCTTT. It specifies CASGLVLTGDVSEAFF.

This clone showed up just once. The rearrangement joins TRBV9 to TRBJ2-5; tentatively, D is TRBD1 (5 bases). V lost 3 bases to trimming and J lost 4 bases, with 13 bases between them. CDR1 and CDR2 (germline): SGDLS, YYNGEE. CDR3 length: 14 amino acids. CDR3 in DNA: TGTGCCAGCAGCGGTTCAGGGATGCGAGAGACCCAGTACTTC. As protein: CASSGSGMRETQYF.

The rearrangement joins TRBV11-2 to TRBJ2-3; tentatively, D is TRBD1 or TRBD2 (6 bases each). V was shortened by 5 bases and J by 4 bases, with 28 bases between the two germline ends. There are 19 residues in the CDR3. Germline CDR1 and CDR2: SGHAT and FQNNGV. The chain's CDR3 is CASSKKPRGGLAMADTQYF. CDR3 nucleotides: TGTGCCAGCAGCAAAAAGCCGAGAGGGGGTCTAGCGATGGCAGATACGCAGTATTTT.

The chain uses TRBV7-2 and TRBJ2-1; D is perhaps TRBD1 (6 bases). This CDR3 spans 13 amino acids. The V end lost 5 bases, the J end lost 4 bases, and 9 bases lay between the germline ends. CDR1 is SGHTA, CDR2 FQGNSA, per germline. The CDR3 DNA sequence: TGTGCCAGCAGCGCGGACAGATACAATGAGCAGTTCTTC. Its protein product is CASSADRYNEQFF.

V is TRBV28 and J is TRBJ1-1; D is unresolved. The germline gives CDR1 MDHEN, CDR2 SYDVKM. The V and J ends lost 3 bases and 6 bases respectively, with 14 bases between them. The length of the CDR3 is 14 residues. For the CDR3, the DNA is TGTGCCAGCAGTTTGGGTACCACGGGCCCTGAAGCTTTCTTT. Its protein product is CASSLGTTGPEAFF. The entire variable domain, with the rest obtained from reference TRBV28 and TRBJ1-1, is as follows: DVKVTQSSRYLVKRTGEKVFLECVQDMDHENMFWYRQDPGLGLRLIYFSYDVKMKEKGDIPEGYSVSREKKERFSLILESASTNQTSMYLCASSLGTTGPEAFFGQGTRLTVV.

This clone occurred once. CDR3 bases: TGTGCCAGCAGGGTAGCGGGGAGCTCCTACAATGAGCAGTTCTTC. Its translation is CASRVAGSSYNEQFF. The chain couples TRBV6-5 to TRBJ2-1, with TRBD2 matching 8 bases. After removal of 6 bases from V and 0 bases from J, the junction contained 4 bases not matched to a gene. Germline V lookup: CDR1 MNHEY, CDR2 SVGAGI. CDR3 size: 15 residues.

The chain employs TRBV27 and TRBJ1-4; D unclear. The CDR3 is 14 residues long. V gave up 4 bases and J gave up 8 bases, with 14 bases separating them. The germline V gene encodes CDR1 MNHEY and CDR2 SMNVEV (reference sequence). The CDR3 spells CASSSTKKGEKLFF. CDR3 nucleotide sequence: TGTGCCAGCAGTTCAACAAAAAAGGGCGAAAAACTGTTTTTT.

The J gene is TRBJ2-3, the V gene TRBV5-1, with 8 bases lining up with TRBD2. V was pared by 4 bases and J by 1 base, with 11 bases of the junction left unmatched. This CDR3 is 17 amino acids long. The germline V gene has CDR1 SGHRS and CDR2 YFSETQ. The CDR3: CASSPPEGAGGTDTQYF. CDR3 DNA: TGCGCCAGCAGCCCCCCGGAAGGAGCGGGAGGCACAGATACGCAGTATTTT.

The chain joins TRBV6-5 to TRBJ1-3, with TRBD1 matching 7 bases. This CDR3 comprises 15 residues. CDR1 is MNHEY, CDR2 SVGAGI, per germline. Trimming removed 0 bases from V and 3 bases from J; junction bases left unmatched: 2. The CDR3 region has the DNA TGTGCCAGCAGTTACTCGACAGGGCTTGGAAACACCATATATTTT. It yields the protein CASSYSTGLGNTIYF.